Below, 27 T cell receptor beta chains from the same sample are listed, as sequenced in a study of shared clonotypes between healthy human individuals (dated by TCRdb to the early 2020s). Receptor amplification or capture employed the immunoSEQ multiplex PCR assay. TCRdb limited this immuneACCESS table to in-frame rearrangements with V and J called. A share of clones is missing; checked studies link under half to unresolved V genes, and the rest is unexplained. This sample comprises roughly 2.1 million clones, about 92% of them detected only once. The biggest ten clones account for more than 1.5% of the sample. CD8 naive samples were CD45RO-negative cells positively selected for CCR7, giving a CD45RA+CCR7+ population that excluded TemRA cells. Sequenced material: naive CD8+ T cells from PBMCs. The label giving this sample's cell subset or site can be read as: CD45RA+CCR7+. The receptors were sampled from a man aged 18 to 30 in good health. Some clones in this sample may be carry-over from other donors' samples.

The rearrangement joins TRBV6-6 to TRBJ2-3, with D perhaps matching TRBD1 (6 bases). CDR1 MNHNY and CDR2 SVGAGI come from the germline V gene (reference sequence). The germline V and J ends were trimmed by 5 bases and 4 bases, with 16 bases remaining between them. The CDR3 runs 15 residues. The CDR3 loop is CASSLGGTQADTQYF. CDR3 DNA: TGTGCCAGCAGTCTGGGTGGGACACAGGCAGATACGCAGTATTTT.

The chain recombines TRBV14 with TRBJ2-7; D unresolved. CDR1 and CDR2 (germline): SGHDN, FVKESK. CDR3 length: 13 amino acids. Trimming pared 0 bases from V and 7 bases from J, leaving 10 bases between. As DNA, the CDR3 is TGTGCCAGCAGCCAAGAACGGTTCCGTGAGCAGTACTTC. Residues: CASSQERFREQYF.

The chain carries TRBV7-9 and TRBJ2-7; D is possibly TRBD1 (6 bases). The V gene's germline CDR1 is SEHNR and CDR2 FQNEAQ (reference sequence). The CDR3 length is 14 residues. V lost 6 bases to trimming and J lost 2 bases, with 14 bases between them. CDR3 residues: CASSSGQPPYEQYF. Written as DNA, the CDR3 is TGTGCCAGCAGTTCAGGACAGCCGCCCTACGAGCAGTACTTC.

This chain connects TRBV9 to TRBJ1-3, with D unclear. CDR3 length: 15 amino acids. Trimming left V 3 bases short and J 3 bases short, with 13 bases between. Germline CDR1 and CDR2: SGDLS and YYNGEE. This chain's CDR3 is CASSAPAGVGNTIYF. The CDR3 region has the DNA TGTGCCAGCAGCGCCCCCGCGGGCGTTGGAAACACCATATATTTT.

V usage is TRBV29-1 and J usage is TRBJ1-1; a possible D gene is TRBD1 (6 bases). Germline V CDR1 and CDR2: SQVTM, ANQGSEA. V was cut by 5 bases and J by 1 base, with 20 bases left in between. This CDR3 spans 16 amino acids. CDR3 DNA sequence: TGCAGCGTTCAAAACCCCCTGGCCAGGGGGAACACTGAAGCTTTCTTT. Its translation: CSVQNPLARGNTEAFF.

This chain uses TRBV27 with TRBJ2-5; no firm D call. V lost 4 bases and J 0 bases, leaving 6 bases between the germline ends. The CDR3 is 13 residues long. Germline V gene lookup returns CDR1 MNHEY and CDR2 SMNVEV (reference sequence). The CDR3 is CASSYGNQETQYF. CDR3 bases: TGTGCCAGCAGTTACGGCAACCAAGAGACCCAGTACTTC.

This chain connects TRBV13 to TRBJ1-1, with TRBD1 matching 7 bases. CDR1 and CDR2 from the germline V gene are PRHDT and FYEKMQ (reference sequence). With V trimmed by 5 bases and J by 1 base, 10 bases remained unmatched. This CDR3 comprises 16 residues. The CDR3 region has the DNA TGTGCCAGCAGCGTTGACACGGGACAGTCGAACACTGAAGCTTTCTTT. This encodes CASSVDTGQSNTEAFF.

The chain links TRBV5-5 to TRBJ2-5, with D maybe TRBD2 (6 bases). CDR3 size: 13 residues. The V end was cut by 3 bases, the J end by 9 bases, with 15 bases between. The germline V gene encodes CDR1 SGHKS and CDR2 YYEKEE (reference sequence). Here the CDR3 reads CASSSRGWEAQYF. DNA of the CDR3: TGTGCCAGCAGCTCCCGAGGGTGGGAGGCCCAGTACTTC.

The chain employs TRBV2 and TRBJ2-7; TRBD2 matches at 11 bases. V lost 6 bases, J lost 4 bases, and 5 bases stayed unmatched. The germline V gene encodes CDR1 SNHLY and CDR2 FYNNEI. The CDR3 sequence is 14 residues long. The CDR3 region is CASRDTSGSYEQYF. The CDR3 nucleotides are TGTGCCAGCAGAGACACTAGCGGGAGTTACGAGCAGTACTTC.

V gene TRBV28 combines with J gene TRBJ2-5, with TRBD2 matching over 15 bases. CDR1 and CDR2 from the germline V gene are MDHEN and SYDVKM. There are 18 residues in the CDR3. The junction had 11 bases not matched to a gene; V was cut back by 7 bases and J by 2 bases. CDR3 amino acids: CASTLGLAGGPGQETQYF. The CDR3 nucleotides are TGTGCCAGCACCTTAGGACTAGCGGGAGGGCCGGGGCAAGAGACCCAGTACTTC.

This chain joins TRBV9 and TRBJ1-5, with a possible D match to TRBD1 (5 bases). From germline, CDR1 is SGDLS and CDR2 YYNGEE. Trimming took 0 bases from V and 4 from J, leaving 11 bases between them. This CDR3 has 15 residues. As DNA, the CDR3 is TGTGCCAGCAGCGTAGGATCAGGGTTTAATCAGCCCCAGCATTTT. Protein: CASSVGSGFNQPQHF.

This chain joins TRBV2 and TRBJ2-3; 10 bases match TRBD2. CDR3 length equals 17 residues. J gave up 4 bases and V 4 bases, and 11 bases lay outside the gene matches. Germline-derived CDR1 and CDR2 are SNHLY and FYNNEI. DNA of the CDR3: TGTGCCAGCAGTGTGGCTAGCGGGAGCGCTGGGGCAGATACGCAGTATTTT. This codes for CASSVASGSAGADTQYF.

The gene calls are TRBV6-1 and TRBJ1-2, with D unresolved. The CDR3 totals 12 residues. Germline V gene lookup returns CDR1 MNHNS and CDR2 SASEGT. V was clipped by 4 bases and J by 8 bases, with 11 bases between them. CDR3: CASSGELLGYTF. The CDR3 DNA reads TGTGCCAGCAGTGGCGAACTCCTCGGCTACACCTTC.

The CDR3 bases are TGCGCCAGCAGCCAAGCTGGGGGTATTAGGTACAATGAGCAGTTCTTC. The encoded protein is CASSQAGGIRYNEQFF. The V gene is TRBV4-1, the J gene TRBJ2-1; D is perhaps TRBD1 or TRBD2 (5 bases each). V lost 1 base, J lost 4 bases, and 14 bases lay in between. CDR3 length: 16 residues. Looked up from germline, CDR1 is MGHRA and CDR2 is YSYEKL.

V gene TRBV6-6 combines with J gene TRBJ1-5, with 9 bases that match TRBD1. The V and J ends lost 2 bases and 5 bases, in that order; junction bases with no gene match: 7. In germline, CDR1 is MNHNY, CDR2 SVGAGI (reference sequence). CDR3 length: 16 residues. CDR3 in amino acids: CASSYRTGQGDQPQHF. For the CDR3, the DNA is TGTGCCAGCAGTTACCGTACGGGACAGGGTGATCAGCCCCAGCATTTT.

J is TRBJ1-4 and V is TRBV9; D not resolved. From germline, CDR1 is SGDLS and CDR2 YYNGEE. CDR3 length equals 13 residues. Deletions cut 2 bases from V and 14 bases from J, with 16 bases between. CDR3 in amino acids: CASSVEGDGLLFF. The CDR3 coding sequence is TGTGCCAGCAGCGTCGAGGGTGATGGTCTTCTGTTTTTT.

The rearrangement links TRBV2 to TRBJ2-1; the D call may be TRBD1 or TRBD2 (5 bases each). The germline V gene has CDR1 SNHLY and CDR2 FYNNEI. This CDR3 has 13 amino acids. V was clipped by 4 bases and J by 7 bases, with 11 bases between them. CDR3 bases: TGTGCCAGCAGTGTGGGACGGACTAATGAGCAGTTCTTC. It specifies CASSVGRTNEQFF.

The chain uses TRBV9 and TRBJ2-7, with a weak D call TRBD2 (6 bases). Germline CDR1 SGDLS, CDR2 YYNGEE. V gave up 4 bases and J gave up 0 bases, with 14 bases separating them. The CDR3 is made up of 15 amino acids. This chain's CDR3 is CASSPRDSRSYEQYF. The CDR3, as DNA: TGTGCCAGCAGCCCCCGGGACTCCCGCTCCTACGAGCAGTACTTC.

The genes are TRBV4-1 and TRBJ2-1, with D unresolved. The CDR3 loop spans 18 amino acids. V was cut by 0 bases and J by 9 bases, with 24 bases left in between. The germline CDR1 and CDR2 sequences are MGHRA and YSYEKL. The CDR3 protein is CASSQDSLHRVPRTEQFF. CDR3 DNA sequence: TGCGCCAGCAGCCAAGATAGTTTGCATAGGGTACCTAGAACTGAGCAGTTCTTC.

The V gene is TRBV5-4, the J gene TRBJ2-5; D gene ambiguous. Trimming shortened V by 7 bases and J by 5 bases, and 9 bases separated the two germline ends. The CDR3 sequence is 11 residues long. CDR1 SGHNT and CDR2 YYREEE come from the germline V gene (reference sequence). The CDR3 bases are TGTGCCAGCGGTGCCGCGGAGACCCAGTACTTC. Translation gives CASGAAETQYF. Looking up the rest from reference TRBV5-4 and TRBJ2-5 gives the full variable domain: ETGVTQSPTHLIKTRGQQVTLRCSSQSGHNTVSWYQQALGQGPQFIFQYYREEENGRGNFPPRFSGLQFPNYSSELNVNALELDDSALYLCASGAAETQYFGPGTRLLVL.

This chain uses TRBV27 with TRBJ2-7, with 8 nucleotides matching TRBD1. The germline V gene encodes CDR1 MNHEY and CDR2 SMNVEV (reference sequence). The CDR3 runs 14 residues. The trim removed 4 bases at V and 2 bases at J, leaving 4 bases unmatched. The CDR3 loop reads CASSWTGSPYEQYF. The CDR3 bases are TGTGCCAGCAGTTGGACAGGGTCCCCCTACGAGCAGTACTTC.

The J gene is TRBJ1-1, the V gene TRBV5-1; D might be TRBD1 (5 bases). CDR1 and CDR2 from the germline V gene are SGHRS and YFSETQ. The CDR3 consists of 18 residues. V shed 0 bases and J shed 0 bases, with 18 bases lying between them. The CDR3 loop is CASSLAGTLLPLNTEAFF. The CDR3 coding sequence is TGCGCCAGCAGCTTGGCCGGGACCCTCTTGCCCCTGAACACTGAAGCTTTCTTT.

The genes are TRBV6-1 and TRBJ1-2; no definite D call. The CDR3 length is 15 residues. V lost 0 bases to trimming and J lost 2 bases, with 10 bases between them. Germline CDR1 MNHNS, CDR2 SASEGT. CDR3 bases: TGTGCCAGCAGTGAAGCTGAAGGGTGGAACTATGGCTACACCTTC. It is translated as CASSEAEGWNYGYTF.

The chain joins TRBV30 to TRBJ1-5; 9 bases are shared with TRBD1. Germline lookup yields CDR1 GTSNPN and CDR2 SVGIG (reference sequence). The CDR3 contains 14 residues. The V and J ends lost 1 base and 7 bases, in that order; junction bases with no gene match: 5. The CDR3 is CAWSGDRDGQPQHF. In DNA, the CDR3 is TGTGCCTGGAGTGGGGACAGGGATGGGCAGCCCCAGCATTTT. Full variable domain (outside the CDR3, taken from reference TRBV30 and TRBJ1-5): SQTIHQWPATLVQPVGSPLSLECTVEGTSNPNLYWYRQAAGRGLQLLFYSVGIGQISSEVPQNLSASRPQDRQFILSSKKLLLSDSGFYLCAWSGDRDGQPQHFGDGTRLSIL.

This chain joins TRBV28 and TRBJ2-7, with 10 positions matching TRBD2. The CDR3 consists of 16 residues. Germline V gene lookup returns CDR1 MDHEN and CDR2 SYDVKM. V was pared by 4 bases and J by 2 bases, with 8 bases of the junction left unmatched. The CDR3: CASSWPGTSDTYEQYF. The CDR3 DNA sequence: TGTGCCAGCAGTTGGCCCGGGACTAGCGACACCTACGAGCAGTACTTC.

The V and J genes are TRBV6-1 and TRBJ2-1, with a possible D match to TRBD2 (6 bases). Germline V gives CDR1 MNHNS, CDR2 SASEGT. This CDR3 region has 15 residues. The ends were cut back, 6 bases at V and 9 bases at J, with 21 bases in the middle. The CDR3 sequence: CASRTRVGGEVEQFF. The CDR3 DNA sequence: TGTGCCAGCAGGACCCGGGTGGGCGGGGAGGTTGAGCAGTTCTTC.

The rearrangement joins TRBV27 to TRBJ1-2, with 8 bases that match TRBD1. The V segment lost 6 bases and the J segment 0 bases; nucleotides outside the gene matches: 6. Looked up from germline, CDR1 is MNHEY and CDR2 is SMNVEV (reference sequence). There are 15 residues in the CDR3. This chain's CDR3 is CASSRQGPSNYGYTF. The CDR3, as DNA: TGTGCCAGCAGCCGACAGGGGCCCTCTAACTATGGCTACACCTTC.